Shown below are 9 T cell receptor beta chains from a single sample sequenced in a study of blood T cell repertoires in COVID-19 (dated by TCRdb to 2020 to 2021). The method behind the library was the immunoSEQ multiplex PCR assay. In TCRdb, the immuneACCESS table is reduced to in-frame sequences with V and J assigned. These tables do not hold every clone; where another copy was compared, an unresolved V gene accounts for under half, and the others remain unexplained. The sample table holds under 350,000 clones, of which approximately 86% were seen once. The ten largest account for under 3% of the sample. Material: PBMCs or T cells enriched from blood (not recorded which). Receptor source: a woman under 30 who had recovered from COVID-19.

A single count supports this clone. The DNA of the CDR3 is TGTGCCAGCAGTTTATCGACAGGGGCTGGCTACACCTTC. It codes for CASSLSTGAGYTF. V usage is TRBV12-3 or TRBV12-4 and J usage is TRBJ1-2; 8 nucleotides line up with TRBD1. The CDR3 is made up of 13 amino acids. V dropped 2 bases and J dropped 7; count of bases not matched to a gene: 3.

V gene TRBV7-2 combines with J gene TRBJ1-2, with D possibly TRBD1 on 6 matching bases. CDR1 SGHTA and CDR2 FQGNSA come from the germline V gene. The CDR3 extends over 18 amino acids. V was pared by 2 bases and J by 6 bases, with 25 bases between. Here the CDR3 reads CASSLKGYRGAHGDGYTF. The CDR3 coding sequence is TGTGCCAGCAGCTTAAAGGGGTACCGGGGGGCGCATGGCGATGGCTACACCTTC.

CDR3 DNA: TGTGCCAGCAGCTCAGATGAAAAACTGTTTTTT. This sequence encodes CASSSDEKLFF. The genes are TRBV12-3 or TRBV12-4 and TRBJ1-4; D not certain. The CDR3 runs 11 residues. The V gene lost 6 bases and the J gene lost 6 bases, with 5 bases spanning the gap.

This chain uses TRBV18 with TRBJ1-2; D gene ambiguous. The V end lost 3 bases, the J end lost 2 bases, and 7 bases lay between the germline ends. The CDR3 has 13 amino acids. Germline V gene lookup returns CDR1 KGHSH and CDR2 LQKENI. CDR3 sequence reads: CASSPDTNYGYTF. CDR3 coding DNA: TGTGCCAGCTCACCTGACACAAACTATGGCTACACCTTC.

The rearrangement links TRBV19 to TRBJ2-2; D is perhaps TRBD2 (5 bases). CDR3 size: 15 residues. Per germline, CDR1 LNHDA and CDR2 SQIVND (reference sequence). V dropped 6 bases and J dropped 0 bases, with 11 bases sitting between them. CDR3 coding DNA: TGTGCCAGTAGCTCCCTAGCCGCGAACACCGGGGAGCTGTTTTTT. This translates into CASSSLAANTGELFF.

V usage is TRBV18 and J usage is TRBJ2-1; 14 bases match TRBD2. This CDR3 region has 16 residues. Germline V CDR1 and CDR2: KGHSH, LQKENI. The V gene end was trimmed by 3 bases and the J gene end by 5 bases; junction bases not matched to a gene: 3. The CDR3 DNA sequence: TGTGCCAGCTCACCGGGACTAGCGGGAGCCAACAATGAGCAGTTCTTC. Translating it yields CASSPGLAGANNEQFF.

The CDR3 DNA sequence: TGTGCCAGCAGTTTGCGACAGATAAGTACCTCTGGGGCCAACGTCCTGACTTTC. Translating gives CASSLRQISTSGANVLTF. The genes are TRBV27 and TRBJ2-6, with D possibly TRBD1 on 5 matching bases. Trimming stripped 3 bases from V and 0 bases from J, with 15 bases between. Per the germline V gene, CDR1 is MNHEY and CDR2 is SMNVEV (reference sequence). The CDR3 spans 18 residues.

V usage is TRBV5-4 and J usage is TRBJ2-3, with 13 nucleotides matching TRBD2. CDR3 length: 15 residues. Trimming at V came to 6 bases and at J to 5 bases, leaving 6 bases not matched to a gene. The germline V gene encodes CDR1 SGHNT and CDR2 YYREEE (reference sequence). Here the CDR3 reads CASNLGLAGLDTQYF. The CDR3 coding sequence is TGTGCCAGCAACCTGGGACTAGCGGGACTAGATACGCAGTATTTT.

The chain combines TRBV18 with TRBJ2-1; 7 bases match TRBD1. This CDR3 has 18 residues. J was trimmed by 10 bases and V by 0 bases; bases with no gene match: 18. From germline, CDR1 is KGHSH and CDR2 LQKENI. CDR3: CASSPPRQGGISGTEQFF. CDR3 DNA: TGTGCCAGCTCACCACCCCGACAGGGTGGAATTAGTGGGACCGAGCAGTTCTTC.